Shown below are 21 T cell receptor beta chains from a single sample sequenced in a study of control samples from healthy donors and cancer patients. Method: immunoSEQ multiplex PCR; TCRdb's copy keeps in-frame clones and lacks some. The sample shows 150,000 to 200,000 clones, approximately 93% of them seen only once. The sample consisted of blood. The receptors were gathered from a woman aged 40 to 50 in good health.

This clone has just one count. The chain recombines TRBV5-4 with TRBJ1-3, with D unclear. V gave up 1 base and J gave up 0 bases, with 11 bases separating them. Per germline, CDR1 SGHNT and CDR2 YYREEE (reference sequence). The CDR3 sequence is 16 residues long. CDR3 in amino acids: CASSLFASSSGNTIYF. The CDR3 DNA sequence: TGTGCCAGCAGCTTGTTTGCCTCAAGCTCTGGAAACACCATATATTTT.

J is TRBJ1-4 and V is TRBV6-6; D might be TRBD1 (6 bases). V shed 5 bases and J shed 8 bases, with 15 bases lying between them. CDR1 MNHNY and CDR2 SVGAGI come from the germline V gene (reference sequence). The CDR3 contains 14 residues. DNA for the CDR3: TGTGCCAGCAGTGGGAACAGGGTGAGGGAAAAACTGTTTTTT. This sequence encodes CASSGNRVREKLFF.

The chain combines TRBV7-9 with TRBJ1-2; unclear D gene. This CDR3 spans 14 amino acids. CDR1 and CDR2 from the germline V gene are SEHNR and FQNEAQ (reference sequence). V was clipped by 3 bases and J by 0 bases, with 8 bases between them. CDR3 residues: CASSFSDTNYGYTF. CDR3 coding DNA: TGTGCCAGCAGCTTTTCCGACACTAACTATGGCTACACCTTC.

The genes are TRBV5-1 and TRBJ1-2; D possibly corresponds to TRBD1 (6 bases). Germline CDR1 is SGHRS and CDR2 is YFSETQ. Trimming pared 4 bases from V and 4 bases from J, leaving 17 bases between. The CDR3 totals 15 residues. CDR3 DNA: TGCGCCAGCAGCCGCGGCACAGGGACCGGCTATGGCTACACCTTC. Amino acid sequence: CASSRGTGTGYGYTF.

A single count supports this clone. This chain uses TRBV7-9 with TRBJ1-1; 7 bases match TRBD1. Germline V CDR1 and CDR2: SEHNR, FQNEAQ (reference sequence). Trimming removed 4 bases from V and 0 bases from J; junction bases left unmatched: 11. CDR3 length: 17 residues. CDR3: CASSSQGGAGLNTEAFF. The CDR3 region has the DNA TGTGCCAGCAGCTCCCAGGGGGGGGCAGGATTGAACACTGAAGCTTTCTTT.

This chain connects TRBV28 to TRBJ1-6; TRBD1 agrees at 8 bases. J lost 10 bases, V lost 5 bases, and 16 bases had no gene match. Germline V gene data show CDR1 as MDHEN and CDR2 as SYDVKM. This CDR3 is 17 amino acids long. CDR3 protein: CASSSNQQGVIWSPLHF. In DNA form, the CDR3 reads TGTGCCAGCAGTAGTAACCAACAGGGGGTAATCTGGTCACCCCTCCACTTT.

This clone was found once. The chain is built from TRBV7-9 and TRBJ1-2; 9 bases fit TRBD1. The V segment lost 3 bases and the J segment 6 bases; nucleotides outside the gene matches: 11. The germline V gene encodes CDR1 SEHNR and CDR2 FQNEAQ (reference sequence). The CDR3 covers 16 residues. In DNA form, the CDR3 reads TGTGCCAGCAGCTTCCCTCGGACAGGGGAATGGGATGGCTACACCTTC. Protein product: CASSFPRTGEWDGYTF.

This chain connects TRBV7-2 to TRBJ2-1; D is uncertain. The germline V and J ends were trimmed by 4 bases and 0 bases, with 10 bases remaining between them. The germline gives CDR1 SGHTA, CDR2 FQGNSA. This CDR3 spans 15 amino acids. The CDR3 DNA is TGTGCCAGCAGCTCCCGACGGAGCTCCTACAATGAGCAGTTCTTC. This encodes CASSSRRSSYNEQFF. The variable domain in full, with the rest retrieved from reference TRBV7-2 and TRBJ2-1, is GAGVSQSPSNKVTEKGKDVELRCDPISGHTALYWYRQSLGQGLEFLIYFQGNSAPDKSGLPSDRFSAERTGGSVSTLTIQRTQQEDSAVYLCASSSRRSSYNEQFFGPGTRLTVL.

Concerning this clone: The DNA is omitted, as the CDR3 cannot be located on it reliably, and the CDR3 follows TCRdb's listing. The genes are TRBV12-2 and TRBJ1-5; TRBD1 is the table's D call, not checked against the DNA. TRBV12-2 is noted as a pseudogene. The CDR3 has 19 residues if both end residues are counted. The CDR3 loop reads CASRFGKGTAKNSNQPQHF.

The rearrangement links TRBV9 to TRBJ2-1; D unresolved. The CDR3 runs 13 residues. V shed 1 base and J shed 8 bases, with 10 bases lying between them. Germline CDR1 SGDLS, CDR2 YYNGEE. The CDR3 nucleotides read TGTGCCAGCAGCGTACCCCGTGAGGATGAGCAGTTCTTC. This gives the protein CASSVPREDEQFF.

The chain employs TRBV7-2 and TRBJ1-1; 8 positions agree with TRBD1. CDR1 SGHTA and CDR2 FQGNSA come from the germline V gene. The junction had 2 bases not matched to a gene; V was cut back by 1 base and J by 1 base. The CDR3 is 15 amino acids. The CDR3 protein is CASSLGGTGNTEAFF. CDR3 nucleotide sequence: TGTGCCAGCAGCTTAGGCGGGACAGGGAACACTGAAGCTTTCTTT.

This chain connects TRBV5-1 to TRBJ1-2, with 9 positions matching TRBD1. The CDR3 consists of 17 residues. The V segment lost 3 bases and the J segment 1 base; nucleotides outside the gene matches: 10. Germline V gene sequence: CDR1 SGHRS, CDR2 YFSETQ. The CDR3 coding sequence is TGCGCCAGCAGCTCATCGGGACAGGGCCCTGTTAACTATGGCTACACCTTC. This gives the protein CASSSSGQGPVNYGYTF.

This clone appeared a single time. The V gene is TRBV5-1, the J gene TRBJ2-3, with 9 nucleotides matching TRBD1. The length of the CDR3 is 16 residues. From germline, CDR1 is SGHRS and CDR2 YFSETQ. Trimming removed 5 bases from V and 6 bases from J; junction bases left unmatched: 13. CDR3 nucleotide sequence: TGCGCCAGCAGGGCTACAGGGGGCCTCGAATTGGATACGCAGTATTTT. It yields the protein CASRATGGLELDTQYF.

The chain links TRBV7-2 to TRBJ2-1, with unresolved D. V lost 7 bases and J lost 4, with 5 bases in between. The CDR3 extends over 11 amino acids. CDR1 is SGHTA, CDR2 FQGNSA, per germline. DNA for the CDR3: TGTGCCAGCATTTCTTACAATGAGCAGTTCTTC. It specifies CASISYNEQFF.

This clone was seen a single time. This sequence joins TRBV29-1 and TRBJ2-3; a possible D gene is TRBD2 (5 bases). Germline-derived CDR1 and CDR2 are SQVTM and ANQGSEA. Trimming cost V 4 bases and J 6 bases, with 14 bases left between them. The CDR3 is made up of 13 amino acids. CDR3 sequence: CSVGRGAGDTQYF. The DNA for the CDR3 is TGCAGCGTTGGACGGGGAGCTGGGGATACGCAGTATTTT.

This clone was seen once. V and J are TRBV29-1 and TRBJ1-4; no clear D gene. Trimming removed 4 bases from V and 6 bases from J, with 9 bases in between. CDR1 is SQVTM, CDR2 ANQGSEA, per germline. This CDR3 region has 12 residues. The chain's CDR3 is CSVASDYEKLFF. The CDR3 nucleotides read TGCAGCGTTGCCAGTGACTATGAAAAACTGTTTTTT.

The rearrangement uses TRBV9 and TRBJ2-5; TRBD2 matches 14 bases. This CDR3 has 16 residues. Per germline, CDR1 SGDLS and CDR2 YYNGEE. Trimming cost V 4 bases and J 5 bases; bases outside gene matches: 7. CDR3 DNA sequence: TGTGCCAGCAGCTCCGGACTAGCGGGAGGCGGGGAGACCCAGTACTTC. It translates to CASSSGLAGGGETQYF.

V gene TRBV7-8 combines with J gene TRBJ2-1; 7 bases align to TRBD2. The CDR3 totals 14 residues. Germline lookup yields CDR1 SGHVS and CDR2 FQNEAQ. The ends lost 1 base at V and 7 bases at J; junction bases unmatched: 4. CDR3 in amino acids: CASSLDSGRNEQFF. Written as DNA, the CDR3 is TGTGCCAGCAGCTTAGATAGCGGGCGTAATGAGCAGTTCTTC. Supplemented by reference TRBV7-8 and TRBJ2-1, the full variable domain reads GAGVSQSPRYKVAKRGQDVALRCDPISGHVSLFWYQQALGQGPEFLTYFQNEAQLDKSGLPSDRFFAERPEGSVSTLKIQRTQQEDSAVYLCASSLDSGRNEQFFGPGTRLTVL.

The chain recombines TRBV5-4 with TRBJ2-2; D call uncertain. Trimming took 1 base from V and 4 from J, leaving 8 bases between them. The CDR3 sequence is 14 residues long. Germline CDR1 and CDR2: SGHNT and YYREEE (reference sequence). CDR3 coding DNA: TGTGCCAGCAGCTTGCCCCGGAGCACCGGGGAGCTGTTTTTT. This gives the protein CASSLPRSTGELFF. The full variable domain, rest sourced from reference TRBV5-4 and TRBJ2-2, is ETGVTQSPTHLIKTRGQQVTLRCSSQSGHNTVSWYQQALGQGPQFIFQYYREEENGRGNFPPRFSGLQFPNYSSELNVNALELDDSALYLCASSLPRSTGELFFGEGSRLTVL.

J is TRBJ1-2 and V is TRBV7-8; 7 bases fit TRBD1. V lost 5 bases and J lost 4; bases outside the gene matches: 7. The germline V gene has CDR1 SGHVS and CDR2 FQNEAQ. CDR3 length: 14 residues. CDR3 in amino acids: CASSLGQSLYGYTF. CDR3 sequence (DNA): TGTGCCAGCAGCCTGGGACAGAGCCTCTATGGCTACACCTTC.

This clone was seen only a few times. J is TRBJ1-2 and V is TRBV4-3, with D perhaps TRBD1 (6 bases). The CDR3 length is 14 residues. Germline V gene data show CDR1 as LGHNA and CDR2 as YSLEER. V was shortened by 0 bases and J by 4 bases, with 9 bases between the two germline ends. The CDR3 region is CASSQEEGGYGYTF. The CDR3 DNA is TGCGCCAGCAGCCAAGAGGAGGGGGGCTATGGCTACACCTTC.